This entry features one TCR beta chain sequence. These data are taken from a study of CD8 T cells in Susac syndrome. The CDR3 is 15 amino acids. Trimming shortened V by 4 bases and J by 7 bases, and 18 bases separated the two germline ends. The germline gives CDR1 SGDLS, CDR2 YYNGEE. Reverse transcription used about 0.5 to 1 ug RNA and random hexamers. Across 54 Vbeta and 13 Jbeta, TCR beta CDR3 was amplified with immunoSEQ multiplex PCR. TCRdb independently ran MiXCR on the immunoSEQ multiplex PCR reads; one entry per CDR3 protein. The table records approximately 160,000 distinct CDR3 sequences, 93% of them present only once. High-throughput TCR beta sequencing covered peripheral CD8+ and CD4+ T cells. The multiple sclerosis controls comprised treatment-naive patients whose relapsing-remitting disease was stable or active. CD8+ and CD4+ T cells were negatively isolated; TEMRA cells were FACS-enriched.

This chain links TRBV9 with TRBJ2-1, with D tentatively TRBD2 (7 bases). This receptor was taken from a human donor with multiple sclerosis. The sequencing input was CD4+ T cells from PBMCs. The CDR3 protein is CASSFGGRLGNEQFF. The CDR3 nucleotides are TGTGCCAGCAGCTTCGGGGGGCGCCTGGGGAATGAGCAGTTCTTC.